Each of the 21 T cell receptor beta chains below was sequenced from the same sample in a study of T cell responses to AZD1222 COVID-19 vaccine. The protocol was immunoSEQ multiplex PCR, while the TCRdb copy is restricted to in-frame clones and leaves out a portion. The table records about 140,000 clones, over 75% of them present only once. The specimen was peripheral blood, collected on day 0 of AZD1222 vaccination. These TCRs come from an adult in good health.

This chain connects TRBV14 to TRBJ1-1, with D hard to call. Germline CDR1 is SGHDN and CDR2 is FVKESK. Trimming cost V 0 bases and J 6 bases, with 14 bases left between them. The CDR3 covers 15 residues. The chain's CDR3 is CASSQDRVGRAEAFF. CDR3 DNA: TGTGCCAGCAGCCAAGACCGGGTAGGGAGGGCTGAAGCTTTCTTT. Supplemented by reference TRBV14 and TRBJ1-1, the full variable domain reads EAGVTQFPSHSVIEKGQTVTLRCDPISGHDNLYWYRRVMGKEIKFLLHFVKESKQDESGMPNNRFLAERTGGTYSTLKVQPAELEDSGVYFCASSQDRVGRAEAFFGQGTRLTVV.

This chain uses TRBV27 with TRBJ1-2; the D gene is possibly TRBD1 (5 bases). The V gene's germline CDR1 is MNHEY and CDR2 SMNVEV (reference sequence). Trimming took off 0 bases at V and 2 bases at J, with 10 bases between the two ends. The CDR3 runs 15 residues. CDR3 sequence reads: CASSLSLTGNYGYTF. CDR3 nucleotides: TGTGCCAGCAGTTTATCGCTCACAGGAAACTATGGCTACACCTTC.

In its sample, this clone was seen a few times. The V and J genes are TRBV5-1 and TRBJ2-1, with TRBD2 matching over 11 bases. The CDR3 has 15 amino acids. The germline gives CDR1 SGHRS, CDR2 YFSETQ. V shed 0 bases, J shed 9 bases, and the junction held 5 bases outside the gene matches. CDR3 nucleotides: TGCGCCAGCAGCTTGGCGCTAGCGGGGGGTGGTGAGCAGTTCTTC. It specifies CASSLALAGGGEQFF.

The V gene is TRBV6-1, the J gene TRBJ2-1, with 9 positions matching TRBD2. Germline V gene sequence: CDR1 MNHNS, CDR2 SASEGT. V lost 4 bases, J lost 1 base, and 5 bases stayed unmatched. This CDR3 contains 16 residues. In DNA form, the CDR3 reads TGTGCCAGCAGTGGACCGCTAGCGGGATCCTACAATGAGCAGTTCTTC. This translates into CASSGPLAGSYNEQFF.

This chain connects TRBV19 to TRBJ1-5; 8 bases align to TRBD1. This CDR3 contains 13 residues. The V gene end was trimmed by 6 bases and the J gene end by 3 bases; junction bases not matched to a gene: 1. Germline CDR1 reads LNHDA; CDR2 reads SQIVND (reference sequence). The CDR3 bases are TGTGCCAGTAGGGGACAGGTCAATCAGCCCCAGCATTTT. It specifies CASRGQVNQPQHF.

The rearrangement links TRBV7-9 to TRBJ1-1, with a possible D match to TRBD1 (5 bases). The CDR3 loop spans 14 amino acids. Germline assignment: CDR1 SEHNR and CDR2 FQNEAQ (reference sequence). The ends were cut back, 5 bases at V and 3 bases at J, with 13 bases in the middle. The CDR3: CASSVRGRDTEAFF. CDR3 in DNA: TGTGCCAGCAGCGTCCGGGGACGGGACACTGAAGCTTTCTTT.

CDR3 sequence (DNA): TGTGCCAGCAGTTCCCCCCGAAGGCGGACTCTCTACGAGCAGTACTTC. It translates to CASSSPRRRTLYEQYF. The chain employs TRBV27 and TRBJ2-7; possibly TRBD2 for D (5 bases). Germline V gives CDR1 MNHEY, CDR2 SMNVEV (reference sequence). The CDR3 consists of 16 residues. V lost 4 bases and J 3 bases, leaving 19 bases between the germline ends.

This clone was seen a single time. CDR3 sequence (DNA): TGTGCCAGCAGCTTAGATCCCGGCCCGGTTTACGAGCAGTACTTC. This gives the protein CASSLDPGPVYEQYF. The gene calls are TRBV7-9 and TRBJ2-7; D ambiguous. This CDR3 spans 15 amino acids. From germline, CDR1 is SEHNR and CDR2 FQNEAQ (reference sequence). The ends were cut back, 1 base at V and 4 bases at J, with 14 bases in the middle.

V gene TRBV29-1 combines with J gene TRBJ2-7; the match to TRBD2 covers 12 bases. Losses at the gene ends were 8 bases for V and 4 bases for J; bases not matched to a gene: 6. This CDR3 spans 13 amino acids. CDR1 SQVTM and CDR2 ANQGSEA come from the germline V gene. The DNA of the CDR3 is TGCAGCTTAAGGACTAGCGGGGATTACGAGCAGTACTTC. This encodes CSLRTSGDYEQYF.

The rearrangement uses TRBV7-6 and TRBJ2-6, with D tentatively TRBD2 (6 bases). This CDR3 has 18 amino acids. Germline assignment: CDR1 SGHVS and CDR2 FNYEAQ. Trimming took off 5 bases at V and 4 bases at J, with 21 bases between the two ends. This CDR3 is CASSPVGGASPGANVLTF. The CDR3 nucleotides are TGTGCCAGCAGCCCCGTGGGCGGGGCTAGCCCGGGGGCCAACGTCCTGACTTTC.

J is TRBJ1-1 and V is TRBV19; D possibly corresponds to TRBD1 (5 bases). The CDR3 covers 17 residues. Germline V gene sequence: CDR1 LNHDA, CDR2 SQIVND (reference sequence). The V end lost 6 bases, the J end lost 1 base, and 21 bases lay between the germline ends. This CDR3 is CASSPRQLGATNTEAFF. CDR3 DNA sequence: TGTGCCAGTAGCCCTCGGCAACTAGGGGCCACGAACACTGAAGCTTTCTTT.

CDR3 bases: TGTGCCAGCAGCGTAGAGGGCAGCAGAATGAACACTGAAGCTTTCTTT. This sequence encodes CASSVEGSRMNTEAFF. The chain joins TRBV9 to TRBJ1-1; no definite D call. CDR1 SGDLS and CDR2 YYNGEE come from the germline V gene. This CDR3 is built from 16 residues. Trimming removed 0 bases from V and 0 bases from J, with 12 bases in between.

The rearrangement joins TRBV18 to TRBJ1-1; the D gene is possibly TRBD1 (5 bases). Trimming cost V 5 bases and J 1 base, with 8 bases left between them. This CDR3 is built from 13 residues. In germline, CDR1 is KGHSH, CDR2 LQKENI. The CDR3 spells CASSDQGNTEAFF. The CDR3 coding sequence is TGTGCCAGCTCAGACCAGGGGAACACTGAAGCTTTCTTT.

This rearrangement joins TRBV11-2 to TRBJ1-3; D ambiguous. CDR3 length: 13 amino acids. Germline CDR1 reads SGHAT; CDR2 reads FQNNGV. Trimming shortened V by 0 bases and J by 7 bases, and 7 bases separated the two germline ends. This chain's CDR3 is CASSLDYPNTIYF. CDR3 sequence (DNA): TGTGCCAGCAGCTTAGATTACCCCAACACCATATATTTT.

The chain is built from TRBV6-6 and TRBJ1-2; D is ambiguous. The V and J ends lost 2 bases and 4 bases respectively, with 11 bases between them. Looked up from germline, CDR1 is MNHNY and CDR2 is SVGAGI (reference sequence). This CDR3 has 14 residues. The CDR3 sequence: CASSYPGSFYGYTF. Written as DNA, the CDR3 is TGTGCCAGCAGTTACCCCGGGAGCTTCTATGGCTACACCTTC.

This clone has only one observation. V is TRBV25-1 and J is TRBJ2-4; 7 nucleotides line up with TRBD1. The CDR3 consists of 14 residues. Losses at the gene ends were 3 bases for V and 1 base for J; bases not matched to a gene: 0. Per the germline V gene, CDR1 is MGHDK and CDR2 is SYGVNS. The CDR3 reads CASSEDRAKNIQYF. CDR3 bases: TGTGCCAGCAGTGAGGACAGGGCCAAAAACATTCAGTACTTC.

The CDR3 DNA follows: TGTGCCAGTAGGAAGACAGATTTAGGCTATGGCTACACCTTC. Protein: CASRKTDLGYGYTF. The gene calls are TRBV19 and TRBJ1-2, with D possibly TRBD1 on 5 matching bases. CDR1 and CDR2 (germline): LNHDA, SQIVND (reference sequence). CDR3 length: 14 amino acids. Trimming removed 6 bases from V and 4 bases from J, with 15 bases in between.

The V and J genes are TRBV6-6 and TRBJ1-5, with 7 positions matching TRBD1. The V and J ends lost 7 bases and 0 bases, in that order; junction bases with no gene match: 6. The CDR3 has 15 residues. Looked up from germline, CDR1 is MNHNY and CDR2 is SVGAGI (reference sequence). The CDR3 DNA sequence: TGTGCCAGCACCTCGGGGGACAGTAGCAATCAGCCCCAGCATTTT. Residues: CASTSGDSSNQPQHF.

The chain has TRBV6-6 and TRBJ2-2, with D possibly being TRBD1 or TRBD2 (5 bases each). V was trimmed by 8 bases and J by 7 bases, leaving 17 bases between them. Germline V CDR1 and CDR2: MNHNY, SVGAGI (reference sequence). The CDR3 consists of 14 residues. CDR3 nucleotide sequence: TGTGCCAGCGGTATTTGGGGGAAAGACGGGGAGCTGTTTTTT. Residues: CASGIWGKDGELFF.

The chain joins TRBV19 to TRBJ1-1; 8 positions match TRBD1. The CDR3 is made up of 20 amino acids. Unmatched junction bases numbered 19, after V lost 3 bases and J lost 1 base. Germline CDR1 and CDR2: LNHDA and SQIVND (reference sequence). The CDR3 bases are TGTGCCAGTAGTATTTCCACCGCCTACAGGGGGGACTCACCGAACACTGAAGCTTTCTTT. It translates to CASSISTAYRGDSPNTEAFF.

This clone was found a few times. This chain links TRBV1 with TRBJ2-1; the table's D gene call, TRBD2, was not cross checked with the DNA. TRBV1 is deemed a pseudogene. This CDR3 region has 14 residues. CDR3 sequence: CTSIASGRFNEQFF. The CDR3 DNA reads TGCACCAGCATAGCTAGCGGGAGGTTTAATGAGCAGTTCTTC.